What follows describes a single T cell receptor (beta chain). Its antigen is not identified. V was shortened by 3 bases and J by 3 bases, with 13 bases between the two germline ends. The CDR3 runs 14 residues. Per germline, CDR1 GTSNPN and CDR2 SVGIG (reference sequence). This sample is drawn from a study of cytomegalovirus exposure and HLA in healthy donors. Study at large: Falling in the Caucasian-associated ancestry cluster were 65% to 90% of about 400 genotyped donors. Study outcomes and limitations: Previous analysis showed most TCR beta V segments were productive about 87% or about 30% of the time. The study recorded 150 to 200 TCR beta chains that were cytomegalovirus-associated.

Though nominally healthy at sampling, donors likely had unrecorded immune exposures. The PCR made use of 60 Vbeta and 13 Jbeta primers. TCRdb keeps only in-frame clones here, not all; method: immunoSEQ multiplex PCR. The profile shows just over 200,000 clones, approximately 78% of them singletons. The specimen sequenced was PBMCs. The V call is TRBV30, the J call TRBJ2-3; D is unclear. The sequence was obtained from a woman in her 40s in good health and CMV-seronegative. CDR3 sequence reads: CAWSTTLATDTQYF. Here the CDR3 DNA reads TGTGCCTGGAGCACCACCTTAGCAACAGATACGCAGTATTTT.